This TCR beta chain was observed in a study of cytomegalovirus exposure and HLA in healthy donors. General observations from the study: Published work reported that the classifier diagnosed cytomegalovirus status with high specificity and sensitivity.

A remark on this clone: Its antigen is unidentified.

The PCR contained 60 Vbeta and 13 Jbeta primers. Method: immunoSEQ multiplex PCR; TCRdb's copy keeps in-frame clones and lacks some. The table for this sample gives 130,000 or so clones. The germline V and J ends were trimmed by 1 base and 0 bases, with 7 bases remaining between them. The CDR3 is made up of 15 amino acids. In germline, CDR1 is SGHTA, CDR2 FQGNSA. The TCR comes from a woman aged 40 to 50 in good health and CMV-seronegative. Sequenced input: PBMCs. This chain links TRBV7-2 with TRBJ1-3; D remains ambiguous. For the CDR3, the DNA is TGTGCCAGCAGCTTAGATTCAGTCTCTGGAAACACCATATATTTT. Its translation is CASSLDSVSGNTIYF.